This entry lists 2 T cell receptor beta chains sequenced from one sample in a study of identical twins. TCRdb reprocessed the 5' RACE reads via MiXCR and lists one record per CDR3 protein. Found here are approximately 1.8 million distinct CDR3 sequences, 32% of them singletons; the top ten hold less than 0.35%. The sample was cord blood. All receptors derive from a newborn girl in good health.

On this clonotype itself: The junction and the germline gene differ at one end; a read error may be behind it. The gene calls are TRBV18 and TRBJ2-1; tentative D call: TRBD1 (5 bases). Germline CDR1 reads KGHSH; CDR2 reads LQKENI. This CDR3 has 13 residues. CDR3 bases: TGTGTCAGCTCACCACAGGATTACAATGAGCAGTTCTTC. Encoded protein: CVSSPQDYNEQFF.

The table lists this clonotype with many counts. V is TRBV5-1 and J is TRBJ2-3, with D unclear. The CDR3 covers 16 residues. V was cut by 2 bases and J by 3 bases, with 16 bases left in between. Germline loops: CDR1 SGHRS, CDR2 YFSETQ. CDR3 in DNA: TGCGCCAGCAGCTTCCCCCTGGCACAACAAACAGATACGCAGTATTTT. This codes for CASSFPLAQQTDTQYF.